The 27 T cell receptor beta chains below come from one sample, sequenced in a study of control samples from healthy donors and cancer patients. The protocol was immunoSEQ multiplex PCR, while the TCRdb copy is restricted to in-frame clones and leaves out a portion. The table records about 140,000 clones, 85% to 90% of them present only once. Sequenced input: blood. The receptors were gathered from a young man in good health.

The CDR3 DNA is TGTGCCAGCAGTTTACCGGGATCACCCCTCCACTTT. Amino acids: CASSLPGSPLHF. V is TRBV28 and J is TRBJ1-6; D ambiguous. In germline, CDR1 is MDHEN, CDR2 SYDVKM. This CDR3 contains 12 residues. With 2 bases removed from V and 10 bases from J, the gap between germline ends came to 6 bases. The full variable domain, its missing parts supplied by reference TRBV28 and TRBJ1-6, is DVKVTQSSRYLVKRTGEKVFLECVQDMDHENMFWYRQDPGLGLRLIYFSYDVKMKEKGDIPEGYSVSREKKERFSLILESASTNQTSMYLCASSLPGSPLHFGNGTRLTVT.

The chain carries TRBV5-1 and TRBJ2-2, with D tentatively TRBD2 (5 bases). The CDR3 spans 14 residues. Trimming left V 0 bases short and J 2 bases short, with 5 bases between. The germline CDR1 and CDR2 sequences are SGHRS and YFSETQ. As DNA, the CDR3 is TGCGCCAGCAGCTTGGCGGGAAACACCGGGGAGCTGTTTTTT. Its translation: CASSLAGNTGELFF. The full variable domain, rest sourced from reference TRBV5-1 and TRBJ2-2, is KAGVTQTPRYLIKTRGQQVTLSCSPISGHRSVSWYQQTPGQGLQFLFEYFSETQRNKGNFPGRFSGRQFSNSRSEMNVSTLELGDSALYLCASSLAGNTGELFFGEGSRLTVL.

The CDR3 region is CASSVEGLSPEAFF. CDR3 coding DNA: TGTGCCAGCAGCGTAGAAGGGCTTAGCCCTGAAGCTTTCTTT. The chain carries TRBV28 and TRBJ1-1; no clear D gene. Germline loops: CDR1 MDHEN, CDR2 SYDVKM. The length of the CDR3 is 14 residues. V lost 6 bases and J lost 6, with 17 bases in between.

This clone was observed a few times. The J gene is TRBJ1-4, the V gene TRBV5-1; D unresolved. CDR3 size: 15 residues. Looked up from germline, CDR1 is SGHRS and CDR2 is YFSETQ. The V and J ends lost 0 bases and 3 bases respectively, with 9 bases between them. The CDR3 is CASSLGSLANEKLFF. In DNA, the CDR3 is TGCGCCAGCAGCTTGGGAAGCTTGGCTAATGAAAAACTGTTTTTT.

This chain uses TRBV6-1 with TRBJ1-2; TRBD1 aligns across 10 bases. The CDR3 length is 16 residues. Germline CDR1 and CDR2: MNHNS and SASEGT. J lost 5 bases, V lost 1 base, and 7 bases had no gene match. CDR3 coding DNA: TGTGCCAGCAGTGAAGGCCCAGGACAGGGGGGTTATGGCTACACCTTC. It encodes CASSEGPGQGGYGYTF.

The chain carries TRBV28 and TRBJ2-5; D ambiguous. This CDR3 has 14 amino acids. CDR1 and CDR2 (germline): MDHEN, SYDVKM. V dropped 6 bases and J dropped 2 bases, with 13 bases sitting between them. CDR3 sequence reads: CASSRTVIQETQYF. The CDR3 DNA follows: TGTGCCAGCAGCCGGACGGTGATACAAGAGACCCAGTACTTC.

J is TRBJ2-2 and V is TRBV5-6, with D perhaps matching TRBD1 or TRBD2 (5 bases each). Trimming pared 6 bases from V and 5 bases from J, leaving 14 bases between. The CDR3 covers 14 residues. Germline V gene lookup returns CDR1 SGHDT and CDR2 YYEEEE. The CDR3 region has the DNA TGTGCCAGCAAGCCGGGACCCTCAACCGGGGAGCTGTTTTTT. Amino acids: CASKPGPSTGELFF.

J is TRBJ1-6 and V is TRBV15; 9 nucleotides match TRBD1. CDR3 size: 17 residues. Germline CDR1 is LNHNV and CDR2 is YYDKDF (reference sequence). V dropped 0 bases and J dropped 2; count of bases not matched to a gene: 2. The CDR3 nucleotides read TGTGCCACCAGCAGAGATCGGACAGGGGCCTATAATTCACCCCTCCACTTT. Encoded protein: CATSRDRTGAYNSPLHF.

V is TRBV7-9 and J is TRBJ2-1, with 11 bases lining up with TRBD2. CDR3 length equals 15 residues. Germline trimming cut 5 bases from V and 14 bases from J; bases unmatched to any gene: 14. Germline CDR1 is SEHNR and CDR2 is FQNEAQ (reference sequence). CDR3 residues: CASSTWTSGPNRKFF. The DNA of the CDR3 is TGTGCCAGCAGCACGTGGACTAGCGGGCCCAACCGGAAGTTCTTC.

CDR3 protein: CASSQFTGSTEAFF. DNA for the CDR3: TGCGCCAGCAGCCAATTTACAGGGTCCACTGAAGCTTTCTTT. V gene TRBV4-3 combines with J gene TRBJ1-1; possibly TRBD1 for D (6 bases). This CDR3 spans 14 amino acids. V lost 2 bases to trimming and J lost 4 bases, with 11 bases between them. Germline values: CDR1 LGHNA, CDR2 YSLEER.

This chain links TRBV4-2 with TRBJ2-3; TRBD2 agrees at 15 bases. Germline lookup yields CDR1 LGHNA and CDR2 YNFKEQ. V lost 4 bases and J lost 2; bases outside the gene matches: 4. This CDR3 is 17 amino acids long. CDR3 DNA sequence: TGTGCCAGCAGCCCCGGACTAGCGGGGGGGCCCACAGATACGCAGTATTTT. Its protein is CASSPGLAGGPTDTQYF.

The rearrangement links TRBV28 to TRBJ1-6; weak D call: TRBD1 (5 bases). The germline V gene encodes CDR1 MDHEN and CDR2 SYDVKM. CDR3 length: 16 amino acids. Trimming pared 6 bases from V and 7 bases from J, leaving 19 bases between. Here the CDR3 reads CASSLNLGRPNSPLHF. The CDR3, as DNA: TGTGCCAGCAGCCTAAATTTGGGACGCCCCAATTCACCCCTCCACTTT.

The V gene is TRBV2, the J gene TRBJ2-5; D remains ambiguous. This CDR3 has 15 residues. Germline assignment: CDR1 SNHLY and CDR2 FYNNEI. Between the trimmed V and J ends, which lost 6 bases and 5 bases, there was a span of 19 bases. CDR3 nucleotide sequence: TGTGCCAGCAGGGTCCCGGGCCCATCGGGTGAGACCCAGTACTTC. This codes for CASRVPGPSGETQYF.

The genes are TRBV19 and TRBJ2-5, with TRBD2 matching 8 bases. Germline V gene lookup returns CDR1 LNHDA and CDR2 SQIVND (reference sequence). This CDR3 is 14 amino acids long. Trimming cost V 5 bases and J 4 bases; bases outside gene matches: 6. As DNA, the CDR3 is TGTGCCAGTAGTCCGGGCGGGGGGCCAGAGACCCAGTACTTC. Protein sequence: CASSPGGGPETQYF.

V gene TRBV6-5 combines with J gene TRBJ1-2, with D tentatively TRBD1 (5 bases). V was pared by 6 bases and J by 4 bases, with 12 bases between. The germline V gene has CDR1 MNHEY and CDR2 SVGAGI. CDR3 size: 13 residues. CDR3 in amino acids: CASRRAGVYGYTF. CDR3 nucleotides: TGTGCCAGCAGAAGGGCGGGGGTCTATGGCTACACCTTC.

CDR3: CASSERVAGQHSEAFF. CDR3 in DNA: TGTGCCAGCAGTGAACGGGTTGCGGGACAACATAGCGAAGCTTTCTTT. The chain carries TRBV6-1 and TRBJ1-1, with a weak D call TRBD1 (6 bases). V was cut by 2 bases and J by 8 bases, with 21 bases left in between. Germline V gives CDR1 MNHNS, CDR2 SASEGT. The CDR3 contains 16 residues.

The chain joins TRBV7-9 to TRBJ1-3; 9 nucleotides match TRBD1. Germline V gene sequence: CDR1 SEHNR, CDR2 FQNEAQ (reference sequence). The CDR3 consists of 18 residues. V trimming: 5 bases; J trimming: 5 bases; junction bases outside the gene matches: 16. CDR3 DNA: TGTGCCAGCAGCGATCAACGGATCCGGGACAGGGTTAGAAACACCATATATTTT. Protein: CASSDQRIRDRVRNTIYF.

This clone came up a few times. This chain uses TRBV6-2 or TRBV6-3 with TRBJ2-4; D remains ambiguous. Germline-derived CDR1 and CDR2 are MNHEY and SVGEGT. V lost 2 bases and J 0 bases, leaving 5 bases between the germline ends. The CDR3 length is 14 residues. This CDR3 reads CASSYGVAKNIQYF. DNA for the CDR3: TGTGCCAGCAGTTACGGAGTAGCCAAAAACATTCAGTACTTC.

The chain combines TRBV6-5 with TRBJ2-5, with D perhaps matching TRBD2 (5 bases). The CDR3 length is 15 residues. The V and J ends lost 6 bases and 0 bases respectively, with 14 bases between them. The germline V gene has CDR1 MNHEY and CDR2 SVGAGI. CDR3 nucleotide sequence: TGTGCCAGCAGGGGAGCGGTAGGGTACCAAGAGACCCAGTACTTC. Protein product: CASRGAVGYQETQYF.

CDR3 bases: TGTGCCAGCAGCTTAGGTGGACGGCGGGATACGCAGTATTTT. It codes for CASSLGGRRDTQYF. The rearrangement joins TRBV11-2 to TRBJ2-3; D gene ambiguous. Trimming left V 1 base short and J 6 bases short, with 11 bases between. CDR1 is SGHAT and CDR2 is FQNNGV in the germline V gene. The length of the CDR3 is 14 residues.

This chain joins TRBV5-1 and TRBJ2-1; 10 bases fit TRBD2. The V and J ends lost 0 bases and 9 bases, in that order; junction bases with no gene match: 9. CDR3 length: 16 amino acids. Germline V gene data show CDR1 as SGHRS and CDR2 as YFSETQ. The chain's CDR3 is CASSLVTSGVRGEQFF. The CDR3 nucleotides are TGCGCCAGCAGCTTGGTTACTAGCGGGGTCCGAGGTGAGCAGTTCTTC.

The chain has TRBV19 and TRBJ2-3; the D gene is possibly TRBD1 (6 bases). The CDR3 consists of 15 residues. CDR1 is LNHDA, CDR2 SQIVND, per germline (reference sequence). Trimming took off 7 bases at V and 5 bases at J, with 19 bases between the two ends. DNA for the CDR3: TGTGCCAGTAAGTCGACAGGCGAGTTGGTAGATACGCAGTATTTT. Protein: CASKSTGELVDTQYF.

V is TRBV27 and J is TRBJ2-7; perhaps D is TRBD1 or TRBD2 (5 bases each). Looked up from germline, CDR1 is MNHEY and CDR2 is SMNVEV (reference sequence). Trimming removed 1 base at V and 4 bases at J, with 11 bases between. CDR3 length equals 14 residues. The CDR3 sequence is CASSLYPGAYEQYF. The CDR3 DNA sequence: TGTGCCAGCAGTTTATATCCCGGGGCTTACGAGCAGTACTTC.

This chain connects TRBV7-9 to TRBJ1-2, with a tentative D call TRBD1 (6 bases). CDR1 and CDR2 (germline): SEHNR, FQNEAQ (reference sequence). The CDR3 runs 15 residues. Trimming stripped 7 bases from V and 4 bases from J, with 19 bases between. The CDR3 loop reads CASNSAGAYFYGYTF. The CDR3 DNA is TGTGCCAGCAACTCCGCGGGGGCTTACTTCTATGGCTACACCTTC.

CDR3: CAWRTEWNEQFF. The CDR3 bases are TGTGCCTGGAGGACCGAATGGAATGAGCAGTTCTTC. The chain employs TRBV30 and TRBJ2-1, with D unresolved. CDR1 is GTSNPN and CDR2 is SVGIG in the germline V gene (reference sequence). CDR3 length: 12 residues. V was shortened by 3 bases and J by 7 bases, with 10 bases between the two germline ends. Supplemented by reference TRBV30 and TRBJ2-1, the full variable domain reads SQTIHQWPATLVQPVGSPLSLECTVEGTSNPNLYWYRQAAGRGLQLLFYSVGIGQISSEVPQNLSASRPQDRQFILSSKKLLLSDSGFYLCAWRTEWNEQFFGPGTRLTVL.

This clone has more than one count but fewer than ten. The chain combines TRBV4-1 with TRBJ2-2; 9 bases agree with TRBD2. The CDR3 contains 17 residues. The germline CDR1 and CDR2 sequences are MGHRA and YSYEKL. Losses at the gene ends were 8 bases for V and 0 bases for J; bases not matched to a gene: 10. The CDR3 bases are TGCGCCAGCGGAGCGGGGGGCCTAGGGTCGAACACCGGGGAGCTGTTTTTT. Residues: CASGAGGLGSNTGELFF.

This clone was recorded only once. The rearrangement uses TRBV11-2 and TRBJ2-1; D is ambiguous. Trimming removed 5 bases at V and 2 bases at J, with 4 bases between. The CDR3 has 12 amino acids. The germline gives CDR1 SGHAT, CDR2 FQNNGV. This chain's CDR3 is CASSLAYNEQFF. Written as DNA, the CDR3 is TGTGCCAGCAGCCTCGCCTACAATGAGCAGTTCTTC.